This T cell receptor beta chain was sequenced in a study of monozygotic twins with inflammatory bowel disease. Study-wide findings and caveats: Healthy co-twins showed greater TCRbeta diversity (inverse Simpson) than IBD patients. Compared with healthy twins, IBD patients shared fewer clonotypes with others, especially with disease activity.

Worth noting for this clonotype: What it binds is unknown.

CDR1 SGHTA and CDR2 FQGNSA come from the germline V gene. The CDR3 consists of 17 residues. TCRdb reanalyzed the 5' RACE reads and collapses them to one entry per CDR3 protein, without DNA. The table counts around 450,000 distinct CDR3 sequences; about 2.3% lies in the top ten. V gene TRBV7-2 combines with J gene TRBJ2-3; with no DNA, the TCRdb D assignment of TRBD2 cannot be verified. Material for sequencing was blood. The source is a human donor with ulcerative colitis or Crohn's disease, or a healthy co-twin of an affected twin (not recorded which). This CDR3 reads CASSLLRSGRSLDTQYF.